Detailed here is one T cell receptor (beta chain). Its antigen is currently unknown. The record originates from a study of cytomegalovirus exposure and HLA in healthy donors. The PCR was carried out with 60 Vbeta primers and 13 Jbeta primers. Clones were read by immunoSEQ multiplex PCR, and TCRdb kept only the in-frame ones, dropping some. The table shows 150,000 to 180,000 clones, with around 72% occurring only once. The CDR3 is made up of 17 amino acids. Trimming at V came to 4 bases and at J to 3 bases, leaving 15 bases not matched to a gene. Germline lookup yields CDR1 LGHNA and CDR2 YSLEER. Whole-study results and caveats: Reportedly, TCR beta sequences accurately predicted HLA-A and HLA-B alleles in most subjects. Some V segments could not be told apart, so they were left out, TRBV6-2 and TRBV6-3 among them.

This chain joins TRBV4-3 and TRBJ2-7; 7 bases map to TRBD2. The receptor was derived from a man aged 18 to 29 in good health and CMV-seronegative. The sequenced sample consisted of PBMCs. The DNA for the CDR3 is TGCGCCAGCAGCCTCGGAACCCCCGGGAGGTTGAGCTACGAGCAGTACTTC. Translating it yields CASSLGTPGRLSYEQYF.